This note documents a single T cell receptor beta chain sequence. Antigen: not known. The PCR employed 60 Vbeta primers together with 13 Jbeta primers. The method was immunoSEQ multiplex PCR; TCRdb's version includes in-frame clones alone and lacks a portion of them. The sample consists of about 200,000 clones, roughly 79% of them appearing once. This entry comes from a study of cytomegalovirus exposure and HLA in healthy donors. The V gene's germline CDR1 is SNHLY and CDR2 FYNNEI. The CDR3 extends over 16 amino acids. The junction had 7 bases not matched to a gene; V was cut back by 7 bases and J by 0 bases. Regarding the study as a whole: About 87% or about 30% of the time was how often most TCR beta V segments were productive, according to an earlier analysis.

The sequenced sample consisted of PBMCs. This rearrangement joins TRBV2 to TRBJ1-2, with 11 positions matching TRBD1. The source is a man aged 30 to 45 in good health and CMV-seronegative. The CDR3 DNA is TGTGCCAGCATATCGGACAGGGGGCGAGCTAACTATGGCTACACCTTC. Translated: CASISDRGRANYGYTF.